Following are 29 T cell receptor beta chains from one sample sequenced in a study of human T cells and chemical hapten exposure. TCRdb used MiXCR to reprocess the RACE reads, holding one entry per CDR3 protein. The sample has 95,000 to 150,000 distinct CDR3 sequences, around 13% seen once. Time point given: patch test 1, 2 weeks after DPC sensitization. Treatment reported: therapeutic diphenylcyclopropenone sensitization with weekly scalp DPC. The material was whole blood, obtained in connection with sensitization to the hapten diphenylcyclopropenone (DPC). The receptor source for this set is a man younger than 35 with alopecia areata. Some clones in this sample may be carry-over from other donors' samples.

This clonotype occurred a few times. J is TRBJ2-1 and V is TRBV4-3; 9 nucleotides match TRBD1. CDR1 is LGHNA, CDR2 YSLEER, per germline. The ends lost 3 bases at V and 6 bases at J; junction bases unmatched: 12. This CDR3 region has 17 residues. CDR3 bases: TGCGCCAGCAGCCAGGGCACCACAGGGGGCCGGGCCAATGAGCAGTTCTTC. Translating it yields CASSQGTTGGRANEQFF.

The sample holds a few counts of this clonotype. This sequence joins TRBV3-1 and TRBJ2-2, with D possibly matching TRBD2 (5 bases). Trimming stripped 4 bases from V and 7 bases from J, with 7 bases between. Per germline, CDR1 LGHDT and CDR2 YNNKEL (reference sequence). The CDR3 has 12 amino acids. The CDR3 reads CASSPEGGELFF. CDR3 sequence (DNA): TGTGCCAGCAGCCCAGAGGGCGGGGAGCTGTTTTTT.

This clonotype showed up many times. V and J are TRBV3-1 and TRBJ2-1; TRBD2 matches at 8 bases. The ends lost 4 bases at V and 3 bases at J; junction bases unmatched: 8. The CDR3 runs to 16 residues. Per germline, CDR1 LGHDT and CDR2 YNNKEL (reference sequence). The CDR3 here is CASSLHGRGDYNEQFF. CDR3 coding DNA: TGTGCCAGCAGCCTACACGGGAGGGGCGACTACAATGAGCAGTTCTTC.

This clonotype occurred a few times. The rearrangement links TRBV4-1 to TRBJ2-7, with 7 bases aligning to TRBD1. The CDR3 runs 16 residues. The germline gives CDR1 MGHRA, CDR2 YSYEKL. V shed 2 bases, J shed 3 bases, and the junction held 10 bases outside the gene matches. CDR3 sequence reads: CASSQPARGRRYEQYF. DNA for the CDR3: TGCGCCAGCAGCCAACCTGCAAGGGGGCGCCGCTACGAGCAGTACTTC.

The chain is built from TRBV5-1 and TRBJ2-7; D may correspond to TRBD1 or TRBD2 (5 bases each). V lost 4 bases and J lost 2, with 13 bases in between. Per the germline V gene, CDR1 is SGHRS and CDR2 is YFSETQ. The CDR3 is made up of 14 amino acids. Here the CDR3 DNA reads TGCGCCAGCAGCAACCCACTGGGGGCCTACGAGCAGTACTTC. Its protein product is CASSNPLGAYEQYF.

This rearrangement joins TRBV7-2 to TRBJ1-3, with D hard to call. CDR1 is SGHTA, CDR2 FQGNSA, per germline. The V end was cut by 0 bases, the J end by 0 bases, with 9 bases between. The CDR3 runs 16 residues. The CDR3 spells CASSLAFTNSGNTIYF. The CDR3 DNA reads as TGTGCCAGCAGCTTAGCGTTCACGAACTCTGGAAACACCATATATTTT.

This clonotype was found many times. V gene TRBV10-2 combines with J gene TRBJ1-2; D is possibly TRBD1 (6 bases). This CDR3 contains 13 residues. CDR1 is WSHSY, CDR2 SAAADI, per germline. V gave up 3 bases and J gave up 4 bases, with 9 bases separating them. CDR3 protein: CASSEAGAYGYTF. Written as DNA, the CDR3 is TGCGCCAGCAGTGAAGCAGGGGCCTATGGCTACACCTTC.

This clonotype appeared a few times. The rearrangement uses TRBV7-9 and TRBJ1-5; D is possibly TRBD1 (6 bases). The ends were cut back, 1 base at V and 5 bases at J, with 15 bases in the middle. The CDR3 totals 16 residues. Germline CDR1 and CDR2: SEHNR and FQNEAQ (reference sequence). The chain's CDR3 is CASSLGVRGLHQPQHF. In DNA, the CDR3 is TGTGCCAGCAGCTTAGGGGTGCGGGGGCTCCATCAGCCCCAGCATTTT.

This sequence joins TRBV28 and TRBJ1-1; D remains ambiguous. The germline CDR1 and CDR2 sequences are MDHEN and SYDVKM. The CDR3 is 16 amino acids. V was pared by 7 bases and J by 0 bases, with 18 bases between. The CDR3 DNA sequence: TGTGCCAGCACCACCCCCCCCGGCGGGGTGAACACTGAAGCTTTCTTT. This encodes CASTTPPGGVNTEAFF. The whole variable domain, filled in from reference TRBV28 and TRBJ1-1, reads DVKVTQSSRYLVKRTGEKVFLECVQDMDHENMFWYRQDPGLGLRLIYFSYDVKMKEKGDIPEGYSVSREKKERFSLILESASTNQTSMYLCASTTPPGGVNTEAFFGQGTRLTVV.

This clonotype was counted between two and nine times. The rearrangement joins TRBV5-5 to TRBJ2-6; the D gene is possibly TRBD2 (6 bases). Trimming took 3 bases from V and 12 from J, leaving 13 bases between them. The CDR3 consists of 13 residues. CDR1 is SGHKS and CDR2 is YYEKEE in the germline V gene (reference sequence). The CDR3 DNA follows: TGTGCCAGCAGCTCCCCGGAGACTAGCGTCCTGACTTTC. Translated: CASSSPETSVLTF.

The rearrangement links TRBV29-1 to TRBJ2-5; possibly TRBD2 for D (5 bases). Germline V gene lookup returns CDR1 SQVTM and CDR2 ANQGSEA. The CDR3 is made up of 10 amino acids. Trimming pared 4 bases from V and 5 bases from J, leaving 5 bases between. CDR3 DNA sequence: TGCAGCGTTGCGGGGGAGACCCAGTACTTC. Translation: CSVAGETQYF.

This clonotype appeared a few times. This chain links TRBV7-2 with TRBJ2-7; 7 bases map to TRBD1. The CDR3 has 15 residues. J gave up 2 bases and V 5 bases, and 9 bases lay outside the gene matches. Germline V gene data show CDR1 as SGHTA and CDR2 as FQGNSA. The CDR3 DNA follows: TGTGCCAGCAGCCGCCTTCCGACAGGGCCCTACGAGCAGTACGTC. This codes for CASSRLPTGPYEQYV.

This clonotype turned up a few times. J is TRBJ1-1 and V is TRBV3-1; D is ambiguous. This CDR3 is 14 amino acids long. V was shortened by 0 bases and J by 1 base, with 6 bases between the two germline ends. CDR1 and CDR2 (germline): LGHDT, YNNKEL (reference sequence). In nucleotides, the CDR3 is TGTGCCAGCAGCCAAGATGGAGGGAACACTGAAGCTTTCTTT. Amino acids: CASSQDGGNTEAFF.

This clonotype was seen more than once but under ten times. The rearrangement joins TRBV5-1 to TRBJ1-1; 10 bases align to TRBD1. Losses at the gene ends were 0 bases for V and 6 bases for J; bases not matched to a gene: 5. The CDR3 is 15 amino acids. Germline V gene lookup returns CDR1 SGHRS and CDR2 YFSETQ. CDR3 coding DNA: TGCGCCAGCAGCTTGGAAGGGACAGGGGTCCCTGAAGCTTTCTTT. Amino acids: CASSLEGTGVPEAFF.

This clonotype was seen only a few times. In DNA form, the CDR3 reads TGTGCCAGCAGCTTAGTCGGGACACCCTATGGCTACACCTTC. Translation: CASSLVGTPYGYTF. This chain connects TRBV7-9 to TRBJ1-2; weak D call: TRBD1 (6 bases). Trimming took 1 base from V and 4 from J, leaving 10 bases between them. Germline V gives CDR1 SEHNR, CDR2 FQNEAQ (reference sequence). The CDR3 totals 14 residues.

This sequence joins TRBV5-4 and TRBJ2-5; TRBD2 matches at 13 bases. V lost 4 bases to trimming and J lost 3 bases; unmatched junction nucleotides: 9. CDR1 and CDR2 from the germline V gene are SGHNT and YYREEE (reference sequence). The length of the CDR3 is 17 residues. For the CDR3, the DNA is TGTGCCAGCAGCCTACGTTTAGGGACTAGCGGGGAAGAGACCCAGTACTTC. Encoded protein: CASSLRLGTSGEETQYF.

The gene calls are TRBV5-6 and TRBJ2-5, with D uncertain. Germline V lookup: CDR1 SGHDT, CDR2 YYEEEE. V was trimmed by 2 bases and J by 2 bases, leaving 10 bases between them. This CDR3 spans 14 amino acids. CDR3 loop: CASSFLSGQETQYF. The CDR3 DNA reads TGTGCCAGCAGCTTTCTATCTGGGCAAGAGACCCAGTACTTC.

The V call is TRBV12-3 or TRBV12-4, the J call TRBJ1-1; D gene uncertain. Trimming left V 8 bases short and J 2 bases short, with 15 bases between. This CDR3 comprises 14 residues. DNA of the CDR3: TGTGCCAGCTCCCCATCCCTTGGTAACACTGAAGCTTTCTTT. Its translation is CASSPSLGNTEAFF.

This clonotype has a handful of counts. CDR3 residues: CASSGTGSADTQYF. CDR3 nucleotide sequence: TGTGCCAGCAGTGGGACAGGGAGCGCAGATACGCAGTATTTT. The chain couples TRBV6-2 or TRBV6-3 to TRBJ2-3; 9 nucleotides align to TRBD1. CDR3 length: 14 residues. V gave up 5 bases and J gave up 4 bases; unmatched junction bases: 4. CDR1 and CDR2 from the germline V gene are MNHEY and SVGEGT.

This chain uses TRBV9 with TRBJ2-3; D may be TRBD1 or TRBD2 (5 bases each). Trimming took 4 bases from V and 0 from J, leaving 12 bases between them. The V gene's germline CDR1 is SGDLS and CDR2 YYNGEE. The CDR3 loop spans 15 amino acids. The CDR3 here is CASSLTRGSTDTQYF. CDR3 bases: TGTGCCAGCAGCCTTACTAGGGGTAGCACAGATACGCAGTATTTT.

This clonotype was seen at least ten times. The CDR3 DNA sequence: TGTGCCAGCTCACCATCGGCCACCGGGGAGCTGTTTTTT. Encoded protein: CASSPSATGELFF. This sequence joins TRBV18 and TRBJ2-2; D is uncertain. CDR1 is KGHSH, CDR2 LQKENI, per germline. The CDR3 is 13 amino acids. Trimming removed 2 bases at V and 4 bases at J, with 5 bases between.

To note about this clonotype: The CDR3 does not close with the conserved phenylalanine or tryptophan, likely indicating a read error. The V and J genes are TRBV7-8 and TRBJ2-1; the D call may be TRBD1 or TRBD2 (6 bases each). The germline V gene has CDR1 SGHVS and CDR2 FQNEAQ. Deletions cut 0 bases from V and 5 bases from J, with 14 bases between. CDR3 length: 16 amino acids. In DNA form, the CDR3 reads TGTGCCAGCAGCTTAGCAACGGGGGCCCCGGACAATGAGCAGTTCTAC. Translated, it gives CASSLATGAPDNEQFY.

This chain links TRBV27 with TRBJ2-1; no reliable D call. Trimming shortened V by 0 bases and J by 0 bases, and 6 bases separated the two germline ends. Germline V gene lookup returns CDR1 MNHEY and CDR2 SMNVEV (reference sequence). There are 15 residues in the CDR3. CDR3 loop: CASSLSTPSYNEQFF. For the CDR3, the DNA is TGTGCCAGCAGTTTATCAACCCCCTCCTACAATGAGCAGTTCTTC.

The sample holds a few counts of this clonotype. The rearrangement links TRBV4-2 to TRBJ2-2, with 7 bases lining up with TRBD1. CDR1 is LGHNA, CDR2 YNFKEQ, per germline. V was clipped by 5 bases and J by 1 base; unmatched bases: 10. The CDR3 runs 17 residues. CDR3 protein: CASSTRGQSLNTGELFF. The CDR3, as DNA: TGTGCCAGCAGCACTAGGGGACAGAGTTTGAACACCGGGGAGCTGTTTTTT.

Many counts were recorded for this clonotype. The chain is built from TRBV28 and TRBJ1-5; a weak D match, TRBD1 (5 bases). Germline V gene lookup returns CDR1 MDHEN and CDR2 SYDVKM. The CDR3 runs to 15 residues. Trimming pared 7 bases from V and 2 bases from J, leaving 15 bases between. CDR3 bases: TGTGCCAGCACCTACCAAGGGGCTGGCAATCAGCCCCAGCATTTT. The encoded protein is CASTYQGAGNQPQHF.

This clonotype was counted ten times or more. The chain uses TRBV6-4 and TRBJ2-1; no clear D. Germline loops: CDR1 MRHNA, CDR2 SNTAGT. This CDR3 has 13 amino acids. V lost 0 bases to trimming and J lost 5 bases, with 5 bases between them. CDR3: CASSDSGNNEQFF. In nucleotides, the CDR3 is TGTGCCAGCAGTGACTCAGGGAACAATGAGCAGTTCTTC.

This clonotype was detected only a few times. The V call is TRBV20-1, the J call TRBJ2-7, with 8 bases matching TRBD2. Germline lookup yields CDR1 DFQATT and CDR2 SNEGSKA (reference sequence). This CDR3 has 12 amino acids. J gave up 2 bases and V 3 bases, and 0 bases lay outside the gene matches. The DNA for the CDR3 is TGCAGTGCTAGCGGGGGGGCCTACGAGCAGTACTTC. Its protein is CSASGGAYEQYF.

V and J are TRBV6-2 or TRBV6-3 and TRBJ1-1; a possible D gene is TRBD1 (5 bases). V lost 1 base and J lost 1, with 13 bases in between. CDR3 size: 16 residues. Germline CDR1 reads MNHEY; CDR2 reads SVGEGT. CDR3 nucleotide sequence: TGTGCCAGCAGTTACTTGGCTGGGGCGCGGAACACTGAAGCTTTCTTT. Translating it yields CASSYLAGARNTEAFF.

This sequence joins TRBV7-6 and TRBJ1-3; perhaps TRBD1 as D (5 bases). Germline-derived CDR1 and CDR2 are SGHVS and FNYEAQ. The CDR3 is made up of 16 amino acids. V dropped 1 base and J dropped 0 bases, with 10 bases sitting between them. The CDR3 bases are TGTGCCAGCAGCTTAGGCGTCGGGGGCTCTGGAAACACCATATATTTT. It yields the protein CASSLGVGGSGNTIYF.